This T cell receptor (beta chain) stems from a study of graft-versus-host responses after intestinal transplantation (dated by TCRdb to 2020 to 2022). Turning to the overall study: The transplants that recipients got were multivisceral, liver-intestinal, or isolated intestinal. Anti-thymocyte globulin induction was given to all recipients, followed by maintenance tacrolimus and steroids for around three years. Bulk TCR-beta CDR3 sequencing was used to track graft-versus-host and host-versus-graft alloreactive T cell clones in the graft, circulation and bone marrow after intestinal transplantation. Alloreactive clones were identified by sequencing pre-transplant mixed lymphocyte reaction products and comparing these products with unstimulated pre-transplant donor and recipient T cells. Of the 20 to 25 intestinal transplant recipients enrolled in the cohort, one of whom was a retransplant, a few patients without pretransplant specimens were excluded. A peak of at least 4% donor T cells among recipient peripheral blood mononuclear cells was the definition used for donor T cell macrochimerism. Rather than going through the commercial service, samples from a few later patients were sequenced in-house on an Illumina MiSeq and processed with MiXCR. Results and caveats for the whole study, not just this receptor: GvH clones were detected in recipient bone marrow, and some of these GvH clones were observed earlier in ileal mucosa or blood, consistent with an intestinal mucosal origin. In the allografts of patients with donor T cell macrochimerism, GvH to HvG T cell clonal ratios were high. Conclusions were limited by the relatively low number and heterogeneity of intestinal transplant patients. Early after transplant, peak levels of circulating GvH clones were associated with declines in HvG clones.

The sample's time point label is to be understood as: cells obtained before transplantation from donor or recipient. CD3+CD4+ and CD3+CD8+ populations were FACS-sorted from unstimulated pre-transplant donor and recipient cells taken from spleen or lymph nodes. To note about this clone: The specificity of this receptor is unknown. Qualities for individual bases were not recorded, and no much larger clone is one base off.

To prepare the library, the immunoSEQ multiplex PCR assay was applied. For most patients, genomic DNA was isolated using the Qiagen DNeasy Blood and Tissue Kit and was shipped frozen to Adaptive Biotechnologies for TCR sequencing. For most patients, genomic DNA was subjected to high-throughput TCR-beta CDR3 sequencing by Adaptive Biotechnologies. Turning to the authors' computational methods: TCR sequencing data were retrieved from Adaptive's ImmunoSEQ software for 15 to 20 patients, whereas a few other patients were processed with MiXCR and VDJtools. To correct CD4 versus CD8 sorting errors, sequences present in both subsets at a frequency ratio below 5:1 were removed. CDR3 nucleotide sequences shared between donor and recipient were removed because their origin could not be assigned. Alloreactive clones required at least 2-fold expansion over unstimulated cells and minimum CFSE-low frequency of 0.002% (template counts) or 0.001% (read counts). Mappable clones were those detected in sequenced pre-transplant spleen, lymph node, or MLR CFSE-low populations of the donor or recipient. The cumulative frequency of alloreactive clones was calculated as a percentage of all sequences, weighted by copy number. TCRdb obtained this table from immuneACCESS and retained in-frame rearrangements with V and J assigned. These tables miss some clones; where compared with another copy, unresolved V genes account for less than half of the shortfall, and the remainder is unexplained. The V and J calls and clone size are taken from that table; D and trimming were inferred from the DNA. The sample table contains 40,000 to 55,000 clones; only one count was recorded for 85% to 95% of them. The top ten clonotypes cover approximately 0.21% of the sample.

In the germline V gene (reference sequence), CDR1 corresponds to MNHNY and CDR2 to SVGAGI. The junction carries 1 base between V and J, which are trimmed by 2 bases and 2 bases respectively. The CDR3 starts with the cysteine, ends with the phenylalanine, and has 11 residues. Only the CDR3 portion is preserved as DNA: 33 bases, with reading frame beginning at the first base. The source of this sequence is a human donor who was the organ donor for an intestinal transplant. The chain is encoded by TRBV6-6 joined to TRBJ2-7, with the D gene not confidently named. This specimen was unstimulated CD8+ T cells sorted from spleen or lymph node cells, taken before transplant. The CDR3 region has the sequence CASSYTYEQYF. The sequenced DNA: TGTGCCAGCAGTTACACCTACGAGCAGTACTTC.